A selection of T cell receptor beta chains follows, all from one sample in a study of shared clonotypes between healthy human individuals. Repertoires were generated with immunoSEQ multiplex PCR, while TCRdb's copy carries only in-frame clones and drops some. The sample holds approximately 2.1 million clones; 80% to 95% are singletons and the top ten take 0.35% to 0.45%. What was sequenced was naive CD4+ T cells from PBMCs. The receptors shown here come from a young man in good health. Some clones in this sample may be carry-over from other donors' samples. The conserved cysteine and the conserved F or W are not part of the CDR3 here.

>TRBJ2-1|TRBV28
ASSLRQKEQF
>TRBJ1-2|TRBV30
AWSTWRGYT
>TRBJ2-7|TRBV7-3
ASSLGTGVGDEQY
>TRBJ2-5|TRBV19
ASRKQGAPYQETQY
>TRBJ1-4|TRBV6-1
ASSVTRDRGANEKLF
>TRBJ1-1|TRBV2
ASSRTGAPNTEAF
>TRBJ1-2|TRBV6-1
ASSEGPGGAYGYT
>TRBJ2-5|TRBV5-1
ASSQDQETQY
>TRBJ2-7|TRBV7-8
ASSKGAGAYEQY
>TRBJ2-2|TRBV4-1
ASNRQGPNTGELF
>TRBJ1-1|TRBV9
ASSVVGGDTEAF
>TRBJ2-7|TRBV29-1
SVKEGQVSSYEQY
>TRBJ2-5|TRBV4-2
ASSQPLGETQY
>TRBJ1-3|TRBV9
ASGAGQMKDTIY
>TRBJ2-7|TRBV28
ATRGAGSYEQY
>TRBJ1-2|TRBV28
ASSSGQPWGYT
>TRBJ1-5|TRBV5-1
ASSLSGLGVGQPQH
>TRBJ1-4|TRBV30
AWGTNEKLF
>TRBJ2-7|TRBV25-1
ASTPPHESQGPHYEQY
>TRBJ1-2|TRBV5-1
ASAVEGARYGYT
>TRBJ1-1|TRBV29-1
SVSRGTEAF
>TRBJ1-3|TRBV7-3
ASSPGQGTIY
>TRBJ2-1|TRBV5-4
ASSSSSGSYNEQF
>TRBJ2-1|TRBV28
ASSRTSVIYNEQF
>TRBJ2-7|TRBV25-1
ASRGGTYEQY
>TRBJ2-5|TRBV2
ASSETGRGETQY
>TRBJ2-7|TRBV18
ASSLGLDYEQY
>TRBJ1-5|TRBV29-1
SVEGNGNQPQH
>TRBJ2-6|TRBV7-3
ASSLIGGSGANVLT
>TRBJ2-5|TRBV5-1
ASSLFLFQETQY
>TRBJ1-5|TRBV30
AWSGTGGNQPQH
>TRBJ2-1|TRBV5-1
ASSLSQEGNEQF
>TRBJ2-1|TRBV29-1
SVEDRQRAYNEQF
>TRBJ2-3|TRBV7-3
ASSSDPTGDHTQY
>TRBJ2-2|TRBV30
AWGRTGELF
>TRBJ2-1|TRBV28
ASSLAASGRECEQF
>TRBJ2-1|TRBV9
ASSPSLAGVYNEQF
>TRBJ2-1|TRBV2
ASSFGRGGEQF
>TRBJ1-2|TRBV5-4
ASSATGSYGYT
>TRBJ2-2|TRBV2
ASTSDGGLNTGELF
>TRBJ2-5|TRBV11-3
ASSLGIAGDGETQY
>TRBJ2-7|TRBV5-1
ASSLAGGRYEQY
>TRBJ2-1|TRBV5-4
ASSLSVASGKGEQF
>TRBJ1-1|TRBV7-9
ASSSDRGRINTEAF
>TRBJ2-5|TRBV28
ASSTGKLQETQY
>TRBJ2-6|TRBV9
ASGPPQGSGANVLT
>TRBJ2-7|TRBV15
ATSTPGSSPHEQY
>TRBJ2-1|TRBV18
ASSPLQANEQF
>TRBJ1-1|TRBV4-2
ASSQNTEAF
>TRBJ2-7|TRBV5-5
ASSLPGTYEQY
>TRBJ1-2|TRBV7-2
ASSSAGTDPYGYT
>TRBJ2-3|TRBV2
ASGRDRGADTQY
>TRBJ1-4|TRBV21-1
ASNPGPILITPHEKLF
>TRBJ2-5|TRBV18
ASSPRTTGQETQY